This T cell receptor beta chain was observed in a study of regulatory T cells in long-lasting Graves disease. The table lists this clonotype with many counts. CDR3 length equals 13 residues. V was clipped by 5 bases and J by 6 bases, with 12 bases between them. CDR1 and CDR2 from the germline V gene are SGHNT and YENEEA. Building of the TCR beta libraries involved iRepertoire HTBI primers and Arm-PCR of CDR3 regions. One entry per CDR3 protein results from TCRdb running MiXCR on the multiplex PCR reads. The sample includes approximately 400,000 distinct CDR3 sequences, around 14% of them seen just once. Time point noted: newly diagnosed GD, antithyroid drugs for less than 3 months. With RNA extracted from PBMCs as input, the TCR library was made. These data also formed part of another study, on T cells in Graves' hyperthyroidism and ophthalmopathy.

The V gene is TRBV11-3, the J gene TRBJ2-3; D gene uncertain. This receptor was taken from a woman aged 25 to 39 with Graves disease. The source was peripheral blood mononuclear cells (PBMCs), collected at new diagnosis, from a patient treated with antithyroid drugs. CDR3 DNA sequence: TGTGCCAGCAGCAGGGCGGCACGGGATACGCAGTATTTT. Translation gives CASSRAARDTQYF.